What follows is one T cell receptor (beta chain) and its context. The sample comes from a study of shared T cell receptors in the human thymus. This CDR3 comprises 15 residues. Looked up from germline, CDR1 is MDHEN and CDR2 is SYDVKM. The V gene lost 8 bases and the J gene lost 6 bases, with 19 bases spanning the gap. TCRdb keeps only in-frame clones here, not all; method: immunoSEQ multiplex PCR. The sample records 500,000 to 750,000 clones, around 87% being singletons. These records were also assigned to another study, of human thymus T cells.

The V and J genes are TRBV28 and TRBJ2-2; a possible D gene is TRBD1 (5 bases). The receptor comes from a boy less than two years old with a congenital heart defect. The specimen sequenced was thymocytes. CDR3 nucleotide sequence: TGTGCCAGCGGGAAGACAGTAACTCCCGCCGGGGAGCTGTTTTTT. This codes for CASGKTVTPAGELFF.